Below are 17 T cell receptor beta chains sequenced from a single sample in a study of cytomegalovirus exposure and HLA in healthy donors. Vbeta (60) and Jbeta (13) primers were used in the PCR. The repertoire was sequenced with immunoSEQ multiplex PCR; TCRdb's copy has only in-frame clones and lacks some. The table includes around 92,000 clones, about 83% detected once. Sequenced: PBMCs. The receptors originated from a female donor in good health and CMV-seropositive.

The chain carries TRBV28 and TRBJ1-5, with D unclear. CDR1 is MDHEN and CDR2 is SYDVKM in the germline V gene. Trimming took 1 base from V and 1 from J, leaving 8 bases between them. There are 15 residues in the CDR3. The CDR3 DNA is TGTGCCAGCAGTTTATTATGGGAGAGCAATCAGCCCCAGCATTTT. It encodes CASSLLWESNQPQHF.

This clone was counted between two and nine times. In DNA form, the CDR3 reads TGTGCCATCATTCAGGGTGGGGTGAACACTGAAGCTTTCTTT. Its protein product is CAIIQGGVNTEAFF. V usage is TRBV7-6 and J usage is TRBJ1-1, with D perhaps TRBD1 (5 bases). Germline CDR1 SGHVS, CDR2 FNYEAQ. Trimming cost V 10 bases and J 0 bases, with 15 bases left between them. This CDR3 spans 14 amino acids.

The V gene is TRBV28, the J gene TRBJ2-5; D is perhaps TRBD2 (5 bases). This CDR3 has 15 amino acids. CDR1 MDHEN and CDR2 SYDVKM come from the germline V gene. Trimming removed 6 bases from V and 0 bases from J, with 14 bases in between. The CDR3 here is CASSQKRWYQETQYF. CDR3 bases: TGTGCCAGCAGCCAAAAGCGGTGGTACCAAGAGACCCAGTACTTC.

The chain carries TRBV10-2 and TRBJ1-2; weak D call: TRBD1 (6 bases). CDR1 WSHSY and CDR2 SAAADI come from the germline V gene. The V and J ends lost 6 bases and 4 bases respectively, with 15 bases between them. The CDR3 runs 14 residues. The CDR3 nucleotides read TGCGCCAGCAGCTACACGGACAGCCTCTATGGCTACACCTTC. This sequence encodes CASSYTDSLYGYTF.

The CDR3 loop is CASSYGGNEQYF. Written as DNA, the CDR3 is TGTGCCAGCAGTTACGGCGGGAACGAGCAGTACTTC. The chain couples TRBV6-6 to TRBJ2-7; a weak D match, TRBD2 (6 bases). Trimming took off 2 bases at V and 5 bases at J, with 7 bases between the two ends. Germline-derived CDR1 and CDR2 are MNHNY and SVGAGI (reference sequence). This CDR3 is 12 amino acids long.

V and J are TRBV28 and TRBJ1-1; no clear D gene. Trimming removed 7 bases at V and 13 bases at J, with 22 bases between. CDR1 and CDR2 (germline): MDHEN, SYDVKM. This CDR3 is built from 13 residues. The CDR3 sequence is CASTFLTAGPGFF. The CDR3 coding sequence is TGTGCCAGCACCTTCCTGACTGCGGGTCCCGGTTTCTTT.

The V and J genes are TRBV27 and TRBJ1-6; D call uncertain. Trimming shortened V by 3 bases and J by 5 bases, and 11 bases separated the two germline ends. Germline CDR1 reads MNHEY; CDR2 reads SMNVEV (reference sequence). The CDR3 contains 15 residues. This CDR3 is CASSFLRVDNSPLHF. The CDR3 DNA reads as TGTGCCAGCAGTTTCCTGCGGGTGGATAATTCACCCCTCCACTTT.

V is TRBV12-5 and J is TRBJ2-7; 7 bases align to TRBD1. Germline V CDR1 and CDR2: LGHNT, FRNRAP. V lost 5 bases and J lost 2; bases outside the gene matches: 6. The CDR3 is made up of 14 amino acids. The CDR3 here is CASGPRQGTYEQYF. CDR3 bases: TGTGCTAGTGGTCCACGACAGGGCACCTACGAGCAGTACTTC.

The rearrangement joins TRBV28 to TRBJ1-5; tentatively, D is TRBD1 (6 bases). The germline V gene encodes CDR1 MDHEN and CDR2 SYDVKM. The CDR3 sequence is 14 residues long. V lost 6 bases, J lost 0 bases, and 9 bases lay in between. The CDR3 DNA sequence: TGTGCCAGCAGACAGGGATATAGCAATCAGCCCCAGCATTTT. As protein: CASRQGYSNQPQHF. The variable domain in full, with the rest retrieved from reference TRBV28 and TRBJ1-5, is DVKVTQSSRYLVKRTGEKVFLECVQDMDHENMFWYRQDPGLGLRLIYFSYDVKMKEKGDIPEGYSVSREKKERFSLILESASTNQTSMYLCASRQGYSNQPQHFGDGTRLSIL.

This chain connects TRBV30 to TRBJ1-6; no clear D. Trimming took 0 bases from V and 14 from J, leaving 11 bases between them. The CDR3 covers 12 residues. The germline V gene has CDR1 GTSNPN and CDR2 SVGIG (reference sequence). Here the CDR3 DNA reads TGTGCCTGGAGTGTGGCGACTTCGGCCCTCCACTTT. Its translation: CAWSVATSALHF.

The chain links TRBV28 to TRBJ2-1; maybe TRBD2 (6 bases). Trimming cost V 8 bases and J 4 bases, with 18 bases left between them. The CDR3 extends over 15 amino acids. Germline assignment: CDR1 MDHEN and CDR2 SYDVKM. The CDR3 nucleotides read TGTGCCAGCTCCCCCGCCGGGACTCCGTACAATGAGCAGTTCTTC. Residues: CASSPAGTPYNEQFF.

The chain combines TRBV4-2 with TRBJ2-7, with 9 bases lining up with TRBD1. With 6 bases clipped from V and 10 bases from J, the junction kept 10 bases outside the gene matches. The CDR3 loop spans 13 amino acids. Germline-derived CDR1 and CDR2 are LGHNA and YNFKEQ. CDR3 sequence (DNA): TGTGCCAGCAGGGCCGGGACAGGGACTCCTCAGTACTTC. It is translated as CASRAGTGTPQYF.

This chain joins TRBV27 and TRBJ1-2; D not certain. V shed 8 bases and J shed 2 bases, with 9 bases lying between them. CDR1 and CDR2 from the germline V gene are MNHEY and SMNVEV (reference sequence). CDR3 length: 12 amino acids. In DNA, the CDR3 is TGTGCCAGCTCCGGGAGGAACTATGGCTACACCTTC. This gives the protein CASSGRNYGYTF.

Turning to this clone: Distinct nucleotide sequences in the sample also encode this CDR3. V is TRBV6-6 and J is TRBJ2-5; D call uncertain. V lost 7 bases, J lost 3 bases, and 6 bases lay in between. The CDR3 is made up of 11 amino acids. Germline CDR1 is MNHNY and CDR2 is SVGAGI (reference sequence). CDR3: CASTSEETQYF. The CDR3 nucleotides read TGTGCCAGCACCTCTGAAGAGACCCAGTACTTC.

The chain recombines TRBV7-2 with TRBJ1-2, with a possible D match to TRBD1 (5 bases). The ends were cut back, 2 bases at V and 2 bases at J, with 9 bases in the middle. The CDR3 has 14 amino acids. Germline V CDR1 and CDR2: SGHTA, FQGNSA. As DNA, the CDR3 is TGTGCCAGCAGCTTACAGGGTCTAAACTATGGCTACACCTTC. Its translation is CASSLQGLNYGYTF. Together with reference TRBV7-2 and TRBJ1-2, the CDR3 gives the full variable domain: GAGVSQSPSNKVTEKGKDVELRCDPISGHTALYWYRQSLGQGLEFLIYFQGNSAPDKSGLPSDRFSAERTGGSVSTLTIQRTQQEDSAVYLCASSLQGLNYGYTFGSGTRLTVV.

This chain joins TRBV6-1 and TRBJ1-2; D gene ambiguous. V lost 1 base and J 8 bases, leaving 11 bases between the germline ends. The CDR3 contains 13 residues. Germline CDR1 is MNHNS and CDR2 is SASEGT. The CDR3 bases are TGTGCCAGCAGTGAAGTCGAAGGGAGGGGCTACACCTTC. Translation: CASSEVEGRGYTF.

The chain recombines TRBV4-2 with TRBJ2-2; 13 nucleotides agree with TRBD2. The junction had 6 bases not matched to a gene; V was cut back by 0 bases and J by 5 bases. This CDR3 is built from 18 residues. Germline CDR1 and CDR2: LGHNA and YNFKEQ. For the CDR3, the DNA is TGTGCCAGCAGCCAAGATGTACTAGCGGGGGGGAGGACCGGGGAGCTGTTTTTT. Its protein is CASSQDVLAGGRTGELFF.